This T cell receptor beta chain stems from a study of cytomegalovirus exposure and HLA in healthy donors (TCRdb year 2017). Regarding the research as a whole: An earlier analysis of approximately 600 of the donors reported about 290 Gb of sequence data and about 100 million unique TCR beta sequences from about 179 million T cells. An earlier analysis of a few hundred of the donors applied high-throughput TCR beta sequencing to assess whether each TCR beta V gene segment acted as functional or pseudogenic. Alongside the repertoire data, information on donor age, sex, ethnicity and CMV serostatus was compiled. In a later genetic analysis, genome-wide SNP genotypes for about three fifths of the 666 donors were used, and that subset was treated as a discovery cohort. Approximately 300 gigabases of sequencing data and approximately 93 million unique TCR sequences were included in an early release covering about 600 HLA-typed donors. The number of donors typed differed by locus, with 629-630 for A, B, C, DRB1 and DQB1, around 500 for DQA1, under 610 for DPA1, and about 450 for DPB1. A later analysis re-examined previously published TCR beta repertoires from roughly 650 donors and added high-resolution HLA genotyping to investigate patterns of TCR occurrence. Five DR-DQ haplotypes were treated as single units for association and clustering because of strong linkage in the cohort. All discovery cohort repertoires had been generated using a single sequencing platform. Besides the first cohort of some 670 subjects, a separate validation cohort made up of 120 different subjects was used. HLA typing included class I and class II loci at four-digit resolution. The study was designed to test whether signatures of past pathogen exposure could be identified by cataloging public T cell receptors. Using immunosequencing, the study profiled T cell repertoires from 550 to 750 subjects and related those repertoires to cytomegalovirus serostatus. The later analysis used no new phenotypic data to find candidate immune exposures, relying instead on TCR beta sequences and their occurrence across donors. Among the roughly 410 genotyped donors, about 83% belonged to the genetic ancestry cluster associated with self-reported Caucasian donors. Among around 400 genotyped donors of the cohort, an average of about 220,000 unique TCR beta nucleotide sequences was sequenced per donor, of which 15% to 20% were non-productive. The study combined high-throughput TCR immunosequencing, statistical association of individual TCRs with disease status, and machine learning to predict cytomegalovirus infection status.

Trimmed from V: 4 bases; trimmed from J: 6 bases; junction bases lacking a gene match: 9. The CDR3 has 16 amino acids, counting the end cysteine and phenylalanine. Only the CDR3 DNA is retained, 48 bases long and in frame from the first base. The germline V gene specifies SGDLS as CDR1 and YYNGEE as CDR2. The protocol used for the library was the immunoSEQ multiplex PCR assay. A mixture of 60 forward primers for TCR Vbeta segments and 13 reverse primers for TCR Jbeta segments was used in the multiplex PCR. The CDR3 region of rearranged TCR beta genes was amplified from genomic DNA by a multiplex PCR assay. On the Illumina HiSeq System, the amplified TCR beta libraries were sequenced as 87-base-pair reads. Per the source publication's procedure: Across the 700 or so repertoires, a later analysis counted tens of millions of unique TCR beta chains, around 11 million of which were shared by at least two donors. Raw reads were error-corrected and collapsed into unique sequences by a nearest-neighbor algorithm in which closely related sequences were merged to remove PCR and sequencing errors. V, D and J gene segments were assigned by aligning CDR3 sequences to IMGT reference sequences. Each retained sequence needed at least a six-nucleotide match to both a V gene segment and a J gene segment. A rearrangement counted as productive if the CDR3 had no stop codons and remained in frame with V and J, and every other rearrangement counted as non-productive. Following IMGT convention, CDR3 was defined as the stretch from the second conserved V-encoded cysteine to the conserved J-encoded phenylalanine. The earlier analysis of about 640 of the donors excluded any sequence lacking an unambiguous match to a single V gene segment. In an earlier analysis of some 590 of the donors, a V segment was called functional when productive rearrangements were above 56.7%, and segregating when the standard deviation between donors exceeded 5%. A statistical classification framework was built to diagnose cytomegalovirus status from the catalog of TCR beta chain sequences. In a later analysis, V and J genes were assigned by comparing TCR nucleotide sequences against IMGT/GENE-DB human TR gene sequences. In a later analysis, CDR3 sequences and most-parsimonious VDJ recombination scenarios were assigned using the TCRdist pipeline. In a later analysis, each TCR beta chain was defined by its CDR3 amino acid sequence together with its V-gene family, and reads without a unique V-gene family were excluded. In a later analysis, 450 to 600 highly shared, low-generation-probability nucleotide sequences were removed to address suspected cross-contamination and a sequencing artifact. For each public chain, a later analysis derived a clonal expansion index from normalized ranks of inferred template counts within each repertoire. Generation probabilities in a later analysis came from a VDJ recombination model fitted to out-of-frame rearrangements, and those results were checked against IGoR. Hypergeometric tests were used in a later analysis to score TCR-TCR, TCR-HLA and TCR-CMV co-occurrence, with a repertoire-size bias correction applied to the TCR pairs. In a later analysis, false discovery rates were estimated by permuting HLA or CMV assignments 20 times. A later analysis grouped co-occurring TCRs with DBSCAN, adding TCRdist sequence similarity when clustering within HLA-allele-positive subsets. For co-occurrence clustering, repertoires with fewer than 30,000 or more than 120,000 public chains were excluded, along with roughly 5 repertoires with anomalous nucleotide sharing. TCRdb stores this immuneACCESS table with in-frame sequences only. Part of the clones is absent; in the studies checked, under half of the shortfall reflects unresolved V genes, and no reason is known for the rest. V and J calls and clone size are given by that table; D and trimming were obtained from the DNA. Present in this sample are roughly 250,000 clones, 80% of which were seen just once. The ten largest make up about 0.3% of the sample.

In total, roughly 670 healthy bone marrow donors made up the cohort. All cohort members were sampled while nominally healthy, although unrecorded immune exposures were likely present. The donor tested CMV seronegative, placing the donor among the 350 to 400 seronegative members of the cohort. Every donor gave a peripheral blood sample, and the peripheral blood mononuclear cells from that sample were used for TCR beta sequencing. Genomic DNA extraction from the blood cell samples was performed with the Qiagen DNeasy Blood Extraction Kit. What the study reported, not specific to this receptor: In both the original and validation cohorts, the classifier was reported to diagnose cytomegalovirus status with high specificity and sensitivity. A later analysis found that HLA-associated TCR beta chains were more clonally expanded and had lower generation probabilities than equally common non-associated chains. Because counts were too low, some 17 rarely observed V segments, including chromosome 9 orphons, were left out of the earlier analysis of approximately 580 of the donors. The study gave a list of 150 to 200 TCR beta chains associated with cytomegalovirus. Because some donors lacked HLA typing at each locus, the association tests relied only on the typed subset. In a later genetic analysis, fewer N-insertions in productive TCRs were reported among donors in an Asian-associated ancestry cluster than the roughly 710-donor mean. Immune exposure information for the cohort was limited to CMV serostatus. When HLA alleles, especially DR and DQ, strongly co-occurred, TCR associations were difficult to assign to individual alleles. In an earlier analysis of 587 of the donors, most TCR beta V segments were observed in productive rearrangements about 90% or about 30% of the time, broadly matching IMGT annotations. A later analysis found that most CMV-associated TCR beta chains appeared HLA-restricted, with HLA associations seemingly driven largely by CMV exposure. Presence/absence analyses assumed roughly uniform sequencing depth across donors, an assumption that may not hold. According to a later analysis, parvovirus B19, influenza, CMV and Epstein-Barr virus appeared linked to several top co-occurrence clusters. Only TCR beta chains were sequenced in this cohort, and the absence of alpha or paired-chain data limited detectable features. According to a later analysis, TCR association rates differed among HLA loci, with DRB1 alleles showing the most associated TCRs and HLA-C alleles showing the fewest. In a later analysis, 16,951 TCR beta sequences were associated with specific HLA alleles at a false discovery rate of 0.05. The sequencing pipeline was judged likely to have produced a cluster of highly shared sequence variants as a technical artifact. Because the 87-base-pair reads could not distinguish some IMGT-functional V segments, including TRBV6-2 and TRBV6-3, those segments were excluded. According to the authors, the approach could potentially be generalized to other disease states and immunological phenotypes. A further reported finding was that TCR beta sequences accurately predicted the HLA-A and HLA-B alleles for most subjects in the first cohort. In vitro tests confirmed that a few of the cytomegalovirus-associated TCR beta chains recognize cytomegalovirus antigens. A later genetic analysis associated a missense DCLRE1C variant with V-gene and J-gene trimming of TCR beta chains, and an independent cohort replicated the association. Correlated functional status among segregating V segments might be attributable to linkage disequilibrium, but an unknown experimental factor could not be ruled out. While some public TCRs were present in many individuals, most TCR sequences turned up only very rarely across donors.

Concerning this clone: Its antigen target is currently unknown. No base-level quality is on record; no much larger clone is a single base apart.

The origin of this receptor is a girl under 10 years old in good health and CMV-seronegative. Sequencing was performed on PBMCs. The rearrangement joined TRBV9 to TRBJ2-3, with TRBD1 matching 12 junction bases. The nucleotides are TGTGCCAGCAGCCGGCGGGGACAGGGGGCGCCGGATACGCAGTATTTT. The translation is CASSRRGQGAPDTQYF.